A single sample is the source of the 14 T cell receptor beta chains below, sequenced in a study of shared clonotypes between healthy human individuals. The assay was immunoSEQ multiplex PCR, and TCRdb's table has in-frame clones only and misses some. The repertoire consists of 1,400,000 or so clones, with less than 99% occurring once and the leading ten covering about 0.34%. The source material was naive CD4+ T cells sorted from blood. The subset denotes: CD45RA+ positively selected. All receptors come from a man aged 30-40 years in good health.

Details on this clone: Other nucleotide sequences from this sample produce the same CDR3. The gene calls are TRBV11-3 and TRBJ2-2, with D unresolved. Trimming stripped 1 base from V and 6 bases from J, with 3 bases between. Germline V gene sequence: CDR1 SGHNT, CDR2 YENEEA. This CDR3 is built from 12 residues. The CDR3 DNA reads as TGTGCCAGCAGCTTAGTGGCCGGGGAGCTGTTTTTT. This codes for CASSLVAGELFF. The full variable domain, in which reference TRBV11-3 and TRBJ2-2 provide the parts outside the CDR3, is EAGVVQSPRYKIIEKKQPVAFWCNPISGHNTLYWYLQNLGQGPELLIRYENEEAVDDSQLPKDRFSAERLKGVDSTLKIQPAELGDSAVYLCASSLVAGELFFGEGSRLTVL.

The J gene is TRBJ1-1, the V gene TRBV18, with D hard to call. This CDR3 is built from 14 residues. Trimming shortened V by 0 bases and J by 5 bases, and 10 bases separated the two germline ends. The germline CDR1 and CDR2 sequences are KGHSH and LQKENI. Written as DNA, the CDR3 is TGTGCCAGCTCACCACCTGGAGGGAGGACTGAAGCTTTCTTT. Translated, it gives CASSPPGGRTEAFF.

The chain joins TRBV7-2 to TRBJ1-3; 9 bases agree with TRBD1. V lost 5 bases to trimming and J lost 0 bases; unmatched junction nucleotides: 2. Germline CDR1 reads SGHTA; CDR2 reads FQGNSA. The CDR3 totals 15 residues. The CDR3 here is CASSPTGGSGNTIYF. CDR3 sequence (DNA): TGTGCCAGCAGCCCGACAGGGGGCTCTGGAAACACCATATATTTT.

CDR3: CASSLWGSRNTEAFF. Written as DNA, the CDR3 is TGCGCCAGCAGCTTGTGGGGCAGTAGGAACACTGAAGCTTTCTTT. V and J are TRBV5-1 and TRBJ1-1; perhaps TRBD1 as D (5 bases). Per germline, CDR1 SGHRS and CDR2 YFSETQ. V dropped 1 base and J dropped 1 base, with 11 bases sitting between them. The CDR3 runs 15 residues.

The V and J genes are TRBV15 and TRBJ2-7; 7 nucleotides match TRBD1. CDR1 is LNHNV and CDR2 is YYDKDF in the germline V gene (reference sequence). The J segment lost 3 bases and the V segment lost 4 bases, leaving 18 bases of the junction unmatched. The CDR3 runs 18 residues. For the CDR3, the DNA is TGTGCCACCAGCAAAAGTTATATCCAAAGACAGGGACACTACGAGCAGTACTTC. It translates to CATSKSYIQRQGHYEQYF.

CDR3 DNA sequence: TGTGCCATCAGTGAGTCGAGGGACAGGGACCGTAGGGTCTATGGCTACACCTTC. Its translation: CAISESRDRDRRVYGYTF. The gene calls are TRBV10-3 and TRBJ1-2, with 9 bases aligning to TRBD1. V gave up 0 bases and J gave up 4 bases; unmatched junction bases: 12. This CDR3 comprises 18 residues. CDR1 is ENHRY, CDR2 SYGVKD, per germline.

This chain uses TRBV28 with TRBJ2-1; perhaps D is TRBD1 or TRBD2 (6 bases each). This CDR3 has 18 amino acids. Germline CDR1 is MDHEN and CDR2 is SYDVKM. Trimming removed 3 bases at V and 7 bases at J, with 25 bases between. CDR3 sequence (DNA): TGTGCCAGCAGTTTCGATTTCTGGGACTTGGGGGCTACGAATGAGCAGTTCTTC. Translation: CASSFDFWDLGATNEQFF.

This clone was counted a single time. The J gene is TRBJ2-1, the V gene TRBV7-9; possibly TRBD1 for D (5 bases). CDR1 and CDR2 from the germline V gene are SEHNR and FQNEAQ (reference sequence). The V and J ends lost 5 bases and 15 bases respectively, with 20 bases between them. The CDR3 length is 13 residues. Here the CDR3 DNA reads TGTGCCAGCAGCCGCGACAGACGGAAAGGGTGGTTCTTC. Amino acid sequence: CASSRDRRKGWFF.

This clone was counted once. The CDR3 DNA reads as TGTGCTAGTGGTTTGGACAGGACTTACTATGGCTACACCTTC. Its translation: CASGLDRTYYGYTF. The chain is built from TRBV12-5 and TRBJ1-2; tentative D call: TRBD1 (5 bases). This CDR3 is built from 14 residues. V was pared by 1 base and J by 3 bases, with 9 bases between. Germline V lookup: CDR1 LGHNT, CDR2 FRNRAP.

This chain connects TRBV5-4 to TRBJ1-2, with TRBD1 matching over 8 bases. This CDR3 has 15 amino acids. CDR1 and CDR2 from the germline V gene are SGHNT and YYREEE (reference sequence). V lost 4 bases, J lost 8 bases, and 13 bases stayed unmatched. The CDR3 reads CASSTPGGLQAGYTF. The CDR3 nucleotides read TGTGCCAGCAGCACCCCAGGGGGCCTGCAGGCCGGCTACACCTTC.

The table lists this clone with a count of one. The chain couples TRBV5-1 to TRBJ2-7; unclear D gene. V lost 0 bases and J 2 bases, leaving 15 bases between the germline ends. This CDR3 contains 16 residues. CDR1 and CDR2 (germline): SGHRS, YFSETQ. CDR3 in amino acids: CASSLVSGERPYEQYF. The CDR3 nucleotides are TGCGCCAGCAGCTTGGTGTCAGGCGAACGTCCCTACGAGCAGTACTTC.

The J gene is TRBJ2-5, the V gene TRBV30; unclear D gene. The CDR3 sequence is 12 residues long. Trimming removed 1 base at V and 5 bases at J, with 8 bases between. Germline CDR1 and CDR2: GTSNPN and SVGIG (reference sequence). Here the CDR3 reads CAWSDRPETQYF. The CDR3 bases are TGTGCCTGGAGTGATAGGCCGGAGACCCAGTACTTC.

The CDR3 region has the DNA TGTGCCAGCAGCTTAGCGCGAGGGGAGACCCAGTACTTC. Amino acids: CASSLARGETQYF. This sequence joins TRBV7-3 and TRBJ2-5; TRBD2 might be the D (5 bases). Trimming removed 2 bases from V and 5 bases from J, with 9 bases in between. Germline CDR1 is SGHTA and CDR2 is FQGTGA. CDR3 length: 13 residues.

This chain joins TRBV18 and TRBJ2-7, with 7 bases identical to TRBD2. Germline loops: CDR1 KGHSH, CDR2 LQKENI. The CDR3 loop spans 17 amino acids. Trimming at V came to 6 bases and at J to 0 bases, leaving 14 bases not matched to a gene. The CDR3 DNA follows: TGTGCCAGCTCCCCAATGGGAGGGAGGGAAAGCTCCTACGAGCAGTACTTC. Translating gives CASSPMGGRESSYEQYF.